This T cell receptor (beta chain) appears in the sequencing data of a study of Ad26.COV2.S vaccination and SARS-CoV-2 variants. Regarding the study as a whole: A substantial breadth of spike-specific CD8+ and CD4+ T cell responses after vaccination has been reported.

This CDR3 contains 14 residues. V was clipped by 5 bases and J by 4 bases, with 14 bases between them. The V gene's germline CDR1 is LGHDT and CDR2 YNNKEL (reference sequence). The data were produced by immunoSEQ multiplex PCR, yet TCRdb's version contains in-frame clones alone and is incomplete. The data contain some 300,000 clones, just over 85% of them singletons. Treatment specified: around 19 received Ad26.COV2.S at low or high dose, single or two shots; roughly 5 received placebo; per-sample allocation not given. Samples came from day 63 after the first vaccine or placebo injection. Points on this clone: Antigen specificity is unknown.

The specimen was peripheral blood, collected in a trial of Ad26.COV2.S vaccine versus placebo. The chain couples TRBV3-1 (or the pseudogene TRBV3-2) to TRBJ1-2; tentative D call: TRBD1 (5 bases). The sequence came from a person aged 18-65 years who received the Ad26.COV2.S COVID-19 vaccine or a placebo. CDR3 in amino acids: CASSGGERGYGYTF. CDR3 sequence (DNA): TGTGCCAGCAGCGGGGGGGAGAGAGGCTATGGCTACACCTTC.